What follows describes a single TCR beta chain. Its antigen is unknown. These data originate in a study of beta chain features in type 1 diabetes. CDR3 length equals 14 residues. The V end was cut by 3 bases, the J end by 4 bases, with 13 bases between. The V gene's germline CDR1 is SQVTM and CDR2 ANQGSEA. About 116 mL of blood, on average, came from one heparinised draw per donor. Cell sorting via CD45RO/CCR7/CD25/CD127/CD95/CD27 was performed to obtain CD4+ naive, central memory, regulatory and stem cell-like memory cells. Every bit of the isolated RNA underwent reverse transcription, so sequencing read expressed TCRB transcripts. The protocol was immunoSEQ multiplex PCR, while the TCRdb copy is restricted to in-frame clones and leaves out a portion. The data contain over 40,000 clones, around 63% of them seen just once; the ten biggest clones take up over 1.5%. Points from the study as a whole: TCRB CDR3s were moderately but significantly shorter in Type 1 diabetes patients in all four CD4+ subsets. Possible PCR preference for shorter templates applied equally to patients and controls.

This TCR came from a man aged 25-45 years with type 1 diabetes. Some clones in this sample may be carry-over from other donors' samples. The genes are TRBV29-1 and TRBJ2-1, with D perhaps matching TRBD2 (6 bases). Sequencing was performed on Tregs from blood. CDR3 protein: CSVEGGGGYNEQFF. The CDR3 DNA reads as TGCAGCGTTGAGGGGGGTGGGGGGTACAATGAGCAGTTCTTC.